This T cell receptor (beta chain) was obtained from a study of low-dose radiotherapy and immunotherapy resistance in tumors. The table lists this clonotype with many counts. Regarding time point: after trial treatment. Treatment meaning: LDRT plus nivolumab, ipilimumab, low-dose cyclophosphamide and aspirin (RACIN trial). Alpha- and beta-chain coverage of first-strand cDNA came from TRAV- and TRBV-specific primers. An approximately 19-cycle PCR with a constant-region primer and V-primer adapter amplified TCRs. TCRdb used MiXCR to reprocess the reads, holding one entry per CDR3 protein. The sample includes approximately 80,000 distinct CDR3 sequences, 15% to 20% of them seen just once. The CDR3 contains 18 residues. With 4 bases clipped from V and 0 bases from J, the junction kept 15 bases outside the gene matches. Per the germline V gene, CDR1 is MDHEN and CDR2 is SYDVKM.

This rearrangement joins TRBV28 to TRBJ2-7, with TRBD1 identical over 7 bases. The source was PBMCs, collected after low-dose radiotherapy plus immunotherapy. This clonotype was sampled from a male donor with prostate cancer. This chain's CDR3 is CASSSRQQTGYRSYEQYF. CDR3 nucleotide sequence: TGTGCCAGCAGTTCCCGCCAACAGACAGGGTACCGCTCCTACGAGCAGTACTTC.